The table lists the clone carrying this T cell receptor beta chain with a few counts. These data are taken from a study of blood T cell repertoires in COVID-19. Looking at the study overall: PBMCs, B-cell-depleted T cells, or T cells were the source of the cDNA or gDNA that made up the material.

Produced via immunoSEQ multiplex PCR; TCRdb's table is partial and in-frame only. In the table there are more than 150,000 clones, roughly 80% of which are singletons. The CDR3 is 13 residues long. The ends lost 1 base at V and 9 bases at J; junction bases unmatched: 8. Germline V gene lookup returns CDR1 GTSNPN and CDR2 SVGIG (reference sequence). The sequenced sample consisted of PBMCs or T cells enriched from blood (not recorded which). The V and J genes are TRBV30 and TRBJ1-2; 7 bases align to TRBD1. This clonotype was obtained from a man aged 35-49 years who had recovered from COVID-19. The CDR3 region has the DNA TGTGCCTGGAGTGGGGGGACAGATGGACGCTACACCTTC. This codes for CAWSGGTDGRYTF.